These 20 T cell receptor beta chains originate from one sample sequenced in a study of blood T cell repertoires in COVID-19. The method was immunoSEQ multiplex PCR; TCRdb's version includes in-frame clones alone and lacks a portion of them. This sample yields approximately 300,000 clones, of which approximately 90% are seen a single time; 3% to 4% belongs to the top ten. Sequencing was performed on peripheral blood. The receptors derive from a middle-aged woman with acute or convalescent COVID-19.

This chain links TRBV7-2 with TRBJ2-3, with unresolved D. The CDR3 consists of 12 residues. The V and J ends lost 3 bases and 11 bases respectively, with 12 bases between them. The V gene's germline CDR1 is SGHTA and CDR2 FQGNSA. CDR3 loop: CASSFPATGQYF. The CDR3 DNA follows: TGTGCCAGCAGCTTCCCGGCGACGGGGCAGTATTTT. The whole variable domain, remainder taken from reference TRBV7-2 and TRBJ2-3, is GAGVSQSPSNKVTEKGKDVELRCDPISGHTALYWYRQSLGQGLEFLIYFQGNSAPDKSGLPSDRFSAERTGGSVSTLTIQRTQQEDSAVYLCASSFPATGQYFGPGTRLTVL.

The chain recombines TRBV4-1 with TRBJ1-4, with 7 positions matching TRBD1. Germline CDR1 MGHRA, CDR2 YSYEKL. The junction had 5 bases not matched to a gene; V was cut back by 0 bases and J by 4 bases. This CDR3 is built from 16 residues. In nucleotides, the CDR3 is TGCGCCAGCAGCCAAGATGGGACAGTCATTAATGAAAAACTGTTTTTT. Its translation: CASSQDGTVINEKLFF.

The chain is built from TRBV9 and TRBJ1-2; weak D call: TRBD1 (6 bases). Germline values: CDR1 SGDLS, CDR2 YYNGEE. Trimming removed 4 bases from V and 7 bases from J, with 23 bases in between. The CDR3 sequence is 16 residues long. CDR3 in DNA: TGTGCCAGCAGCCTTCAGGGGTTTGAGGAACTCCGTGGCTACACCTTC. Amino acid sequence: CASSLQGFEELRGYTF. The whole variable domain, remainder taken from reference TRBV9 and TRBJ1-2, is DSGVTQTPKHLITATGQRVTLRCSPRSGDLSVYWYQQSLDQGLQFLIQYYNGEERAKGNILERFSAQQFPDLHSELNLSSLELGDSALYFCASSLQGFEELRGYTFGSGTRLTVV.

CDR3: CASSAAGQGYGNYGYTF. CDR3 DNA: TGTGCCAGCAGTGCCGCTGGACAGGGGTATGGGAACTATGGCTACACCTTC. This chain uses TRBV6-1 with TRBJ1-2; TRBD1 matches 9 bases. The V gene end was trimmed by 4 bases and the J gene end by 2 bases; junction bases not matched to a gene: 11. This CDR3 comprises 17 residues. Germline assignment: CDR1 MNHNS and CDR2 SASEGT.

The V call is TRBV5-1, the J call TRBJ2-1; TRBD1 matches 9 bases. CDR1 SGHRS and CDR2 YFSETQ come from the germline V gene. The CDR3 consists of 16 residues. Germline trimming cut 1 base from V and 5 bases from J; bases unmatched to any gene: 7. The CDR3: CASSLRDRVGDNEQFF. CDR3 nucleotides: TGCGCCAGCAGCTTGAGGGACAGGGTGGGAGACAATGAGCAGTTCTTC.

V gene TRBV5-1 combines with J gene TRBJ2-5; D remains ambiguous. The germline V gene has CDR1 SGHRS and CDR2 YFSETQ. V lost 4 bases and J 1 base, leaving 8 bases between the germline ends. The CDR3 has 13 amino acids. CDR3 residues: CASSPRLQETQYF. CDR3 nucleotide sequence: TGCGCCAGCAGCCCGAGGCTCCAAGAGACCCAGTACTTC.

J is TRBJ2-5 and V is TRBV19; D is unresolved. The CDR3 sequence is 12 residues long. V was pared by 4 bases and J by 2 bases, with 5 bases between. Germline V gene data show CDR1 as LNHDA and CDR2 as SQIVND (reference sequence). The CDR3 protein is CASSKQQETQYF. Written as DNA, the CDR3 is TGTGCCAGTAGTAAGCAACAAGAGACCCAGTACTTC.

In this sample, this clone turned up once. The sample contains more than one DNA sequence encoding this CDR3. The V call is TRBV6-6, the J call TRBJ1-1; tentative D call: TRBD1 (5 bases). The V gene lost 0 bases and the J gene lost 5 bases, with 10 bases spanning the gap. Germline lookup yields CDR1 MNHNY and CDR2 SVGAGI (reference sequence). The CDR3 runs to 14 residues. The DNA for the CDR3 is TGTGCCAGCAGTTACTCGGAGGGGCCGACTGAAGCTTTCTTT. Translated, it gives CASSYSEGPTEAFF.

This clone was detected only once. V usage is TRBV2 and J usage is TRBJ2-2, with D maybe TRBD2 (6 bases). The CDR3 has 13 amino acids. V was trimmed by 8 bases and J by 7 bases, leaving 14 bases between them. From germline, CDR1 is SNHLY and CDR2 FYNNEI. The CDR3 DNA follows: TGTGCCAGCGGGTTTCGGGGGAACGGGGAGCTGTTTTTT. Protein sequence: CASGFRGNGELFF.

DNA for the CDR3: TGTGCCAGCAGAATGAACCAGGGCTCTGGAAACACCATATATTTT. The encoded protein is CASRMNQGSGNTIYF. The rearrangement joins TRBV5-8 to TRBJ1-3; D perhaps matches TRBD1 (5 bases). V lost 5 bases and J lost 0, with 12 bases in between. CDR1 is SGHTS and CDR2 is YDEGEE in the germline V gene. The CDR3 has 15 amino acids.

This chain links TRBV5-8 with TRBJ2-5; 9 bases fit TRBD1. The CDR3 has 16 amino acids. With V trimmed by 4 bases and J by 0 bases, 7 bases remained unmatched. Per the germline V gene, CDR1 is SGHTS and CDR2 is YDEGEE. The CDR3 loop reads CASSPGQGRYQETQYF. The DNA for the CDR3 is TGTGCCAGCAGCCCAGGACAGGGGAGGTACCAAGAGACCCAGTACTTC.

The chain uses TRBV6-5 and TRBJ1-1; D remains ambiguous. Trimming removed 8 bases at V and 3 bases at J, with 13 bases between. CDR1 is MNHEY and CDR2 is SVGAGI in the germline V gene. CDR3 size: 13 residues. The CDR3 DNA reads TGTGCCAGCCAGGCACAGTGGGACACTGAAGCTTTCTTT. Protein product: CASQAQWDTEAFF.

This sequence joins TRBV10-3 and TRBJ2-5, with D tentatively TRBD1 (6 bases). Trimming left V 3 bases short and J 4 bases short, with 18 bases between. Germline V gene sequence: CDR1 ENHRY, CDR2 SYGVKD. The CDR3 extends over 16 amino acids. In nucleotides, the CDR3 is TGTGCCATCAGTGATCCCGACAGGTCCAGGGGAGAGACCCAGTACTTC. Translated: CAISDPDRSRGETQYF.

The chain joins TRBV19 to TRBJ1-5, with TRBD1 matching over 8 bases. The CDR3 runs to 16 residues. Per germline, CDR1 LNHDA and CDR2 SQIVND (reference sequence). CDR3 amino acids: CASANEETGVAQPQHF. Written as DNA, the CDR3 is TGTGCATCGGCCAATGAAGAGACAGGGGTCGCTCAGCCCCAGCATTTT.

This clone showed up just once. The genes are TRBV2 and TRBJ1-2; perhaps TRBD1 as D (5 bases). CDR3 length: 12 amino acids. The V gene's germline CDR1 is SNHLY and CDR2 FYNNEI. The ends were cut back, 6 bases at V and 3 bases at J, with 8 bases in the middle. The CDR3 here is CASRQAYYGYTF. The CDR3 nucleotides read TGTGCCAGCAGACAGGCCTACTATGGCTACACCTTC. The variable domain in full, with the rest retrieved from reference TRBV2 and TRBJ1-2, is EPEVTQTPSHQVTQMGQEVILRCVPISNHLYFYWYRQILGQKVEFLVSFYNNEISEKSEIFDDQFSVERPDGSNFTLKIRSTKLEDSAMYFCASRQAYYGYTFGSGTRLTVV.

This chain links TRBV10-2 with TRBJ2-7, with D perhaps TRBD2 (5 bases). The germline CDR1 and CDR2 sequences are WSHSY and SAAADI. The CDR3 has 14 residues. V lost 3 bases to trimming and J lost 1 base, with 10 bases between them. CDR3: CASSEWTGSYEQYV. The CDR3 nucleotides read TGCGCCAGCAGTGAATGGACGGGATCCTACGAGCAGTACGTC.

The chain recombines TRBV11-2 with TRBJ1-1; D remains unclear. Germline CDR1 reads SGHAT; CDR2 reads FQNNGV. Trimming took 8 bases from V and 10 from J, leaving 14 bases between them. The CDR3 totals 11 residues. CDR3 protein: CASGLTSRAFF. CDR3 DNA sequence: TGTGCCAGCGGCCTGACCTCTAGAGCTTTCTTT.

The rearrangement links TRBV27 to TRBJ2-1; 10 bases map to TRBD2. The V gene end was trimmed by 4 bases and the J gene end by 2 bases; junction bases not matched to a gene: 8. Germline loops: CDR1 MNHEY, CDR2 SMNVEV (reference sequence). CDR3 length: 17 amino acids. CDR3 sequence: CASSSLAGASTYNEQFF. CDR3 in DNA: TGTGCCAGCAGTTCCCTAGCGGGGGCCTCGACCTACAATGAGCAGTTCTTC.

This clone was seen only once. The chain carries TRBV11-2 and TRBJ1-2; D is uncertain. Trimming cost V 4 bases and J 6 bases, with 12 bases left between them. The CDR3 contains 13 residues. Germline V gene data show CDR1 as SGHAT and CDR2 as FQNNGV. The CDR3 region is CASSWMERDGYTF. For the CDR3, the DNA is TGTGCCAGCAGCTGGATGGAGAGGGATGGCTACACCTTC.

The V gene is TRBV20-1, the J gene TRBJ1-2; 8 nucleotides match TRBD1. V lost 6 bases, J lost 8 bases, and 5 bases stayed unmatched. The CDR3 is 11 amino acids. CDR1 and CDR2 (germline): DFQATT, SNEGSKA (reference sequence). This CDR3 is CSAETGDGYTF. The DNA of the CDR3 is TGCAGTGCGGAGACAGGGGACGGCTACACCTTC.